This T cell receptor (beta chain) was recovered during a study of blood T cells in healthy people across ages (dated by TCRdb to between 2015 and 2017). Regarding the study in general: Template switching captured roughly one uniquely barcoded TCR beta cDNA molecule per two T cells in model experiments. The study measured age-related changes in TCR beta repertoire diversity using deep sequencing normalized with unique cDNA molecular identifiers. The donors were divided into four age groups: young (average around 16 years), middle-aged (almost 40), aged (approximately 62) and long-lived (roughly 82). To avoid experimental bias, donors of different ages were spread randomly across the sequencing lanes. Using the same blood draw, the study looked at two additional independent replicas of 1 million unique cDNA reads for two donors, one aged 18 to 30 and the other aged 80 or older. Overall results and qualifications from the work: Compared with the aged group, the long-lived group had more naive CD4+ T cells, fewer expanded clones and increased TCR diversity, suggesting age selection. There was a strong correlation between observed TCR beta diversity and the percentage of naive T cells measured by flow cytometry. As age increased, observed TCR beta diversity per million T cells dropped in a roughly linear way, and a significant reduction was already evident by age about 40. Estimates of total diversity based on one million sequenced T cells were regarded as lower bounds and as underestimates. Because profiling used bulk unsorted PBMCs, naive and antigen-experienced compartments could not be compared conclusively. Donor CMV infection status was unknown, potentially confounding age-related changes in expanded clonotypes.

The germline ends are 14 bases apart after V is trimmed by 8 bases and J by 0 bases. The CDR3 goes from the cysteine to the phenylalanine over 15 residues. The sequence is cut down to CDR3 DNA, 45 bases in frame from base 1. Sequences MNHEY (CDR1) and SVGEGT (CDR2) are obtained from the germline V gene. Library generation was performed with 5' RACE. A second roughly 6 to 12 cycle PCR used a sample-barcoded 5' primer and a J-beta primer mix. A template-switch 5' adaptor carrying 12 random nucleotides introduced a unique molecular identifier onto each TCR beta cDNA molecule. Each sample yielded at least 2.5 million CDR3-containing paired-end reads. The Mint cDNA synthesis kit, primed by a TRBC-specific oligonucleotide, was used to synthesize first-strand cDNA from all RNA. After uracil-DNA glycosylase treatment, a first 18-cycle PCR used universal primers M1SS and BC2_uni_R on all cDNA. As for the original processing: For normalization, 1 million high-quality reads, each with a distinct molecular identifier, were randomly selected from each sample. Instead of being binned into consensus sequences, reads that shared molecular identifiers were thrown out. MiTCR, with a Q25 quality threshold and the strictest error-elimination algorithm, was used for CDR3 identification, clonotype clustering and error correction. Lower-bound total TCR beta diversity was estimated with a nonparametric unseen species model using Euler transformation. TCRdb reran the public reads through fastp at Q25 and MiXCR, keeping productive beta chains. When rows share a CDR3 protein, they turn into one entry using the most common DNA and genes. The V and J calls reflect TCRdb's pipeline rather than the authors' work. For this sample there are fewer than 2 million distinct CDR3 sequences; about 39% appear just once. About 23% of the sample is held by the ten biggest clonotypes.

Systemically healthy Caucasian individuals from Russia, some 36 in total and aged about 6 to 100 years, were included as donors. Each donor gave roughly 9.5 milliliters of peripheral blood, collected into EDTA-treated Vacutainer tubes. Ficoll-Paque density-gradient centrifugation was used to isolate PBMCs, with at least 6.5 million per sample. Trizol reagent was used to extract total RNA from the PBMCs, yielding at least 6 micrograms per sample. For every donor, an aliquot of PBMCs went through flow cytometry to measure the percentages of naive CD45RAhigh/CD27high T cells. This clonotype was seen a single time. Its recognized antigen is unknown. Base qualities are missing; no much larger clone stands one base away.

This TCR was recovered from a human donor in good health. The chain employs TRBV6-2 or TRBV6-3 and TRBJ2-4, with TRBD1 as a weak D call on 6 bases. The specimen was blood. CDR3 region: CASGEQGLAKNIQYF. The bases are TGTGCCAGCGGGGAACAGGGTCTAGCCAAAAACATTCAGTACTTC.